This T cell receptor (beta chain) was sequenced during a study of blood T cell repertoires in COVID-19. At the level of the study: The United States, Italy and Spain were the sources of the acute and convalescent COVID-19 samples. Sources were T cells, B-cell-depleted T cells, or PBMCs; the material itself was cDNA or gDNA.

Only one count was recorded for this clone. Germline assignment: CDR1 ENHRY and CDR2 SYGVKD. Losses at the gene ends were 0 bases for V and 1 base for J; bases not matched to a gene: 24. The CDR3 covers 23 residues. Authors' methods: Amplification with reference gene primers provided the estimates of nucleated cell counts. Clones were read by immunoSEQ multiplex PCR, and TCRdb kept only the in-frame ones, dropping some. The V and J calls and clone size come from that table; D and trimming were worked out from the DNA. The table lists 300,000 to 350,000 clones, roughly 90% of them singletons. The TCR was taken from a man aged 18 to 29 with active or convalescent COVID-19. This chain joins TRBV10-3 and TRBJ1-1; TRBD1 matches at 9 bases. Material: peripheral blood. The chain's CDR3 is CAISESGETGGRKRGRRNTEAFF. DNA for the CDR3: TGTGCCATCAGTGAGTCGGGTGAGACAGGGGGAAGGAAAAGGGGCCGGAGGAACACTGAAGCTTTCTTT.